This TCR beta chain was captured in a study of T cell responses to AZD1222 COVID-19 vaccine. Study-wide context: Pooled samples include second doses given at about 4 or 12 weeks.

For this clone: Its antigen is not identified.

Assay: immunoSEQ multiplex PCR; the TCRdb copy retains only in-frame clones and omits some. The sample lists 150,000 to 200,000 clones; about nine tenths were seen once. Study results and caveats: There were mostly white British donors and more females than males, and clonal diversity was possibly underestimated. After the peak T cell response, and only then, were repertoires sampled. Compared with day 0, the breadth and depth of the Spike-specific TCR repertoire rose significantly after two doses of AZD1222.

CDR3 length: 16 residues. This sample comprised peripheral blood, obtained on day 0 of AZD1222 vaccination. V is TRBV12-2 and J is TRBJ2-7; the D call of TRBD1 is as the table states it, not checked on the DNA. TRBV12-2 is deemed a pseudogene. The receptor comes from an adult in good health. DNA of the CDR3: TGTGCAAGTCGTTCCACCCTAGACAGGCCTAACTACGAGCAGTACTTC. This sequence encodes CASRSTLDRPNYEQYF.